This T cell receptor beta chain was captured in a study of Graves' ophthalmopathy and Graves' hyperthyroidism. RNA transcripts yielded amplified TCR beta CDR3 regions. First-round RT-PCR with HTBI primers preceded a second-round multiplex PCR. TCRdb reprocessed the multiplex PCR reads with MiXCR, giving one entry per CDR3 protein. The sample lists around 660,000 distinct CDR3 sequences, over 40% occurring once. CDR1 is SEHNR, CDR2 FQNEAQ, per germline (reference sequence). The V segment lost 6 bases and the J segment 4 bases; nucleotides outside the gene matches: 0. The CDR3 sequence is 14 residues long. This clonotype was detected ten times or more.

The chain employs TRBV7-9 and TRBJ2-2; the match to TRBD2 covers 12 bases. Material: peripheral blood. This clonotype originated in an adult man with Graves' ophthalmopathy. As DNA, the CDR3 is TGTGCCAGCAGACTAGCGGGGGGCACCGGGGAGCTGTTTTTT. It encodes CASRLAGGTGELFF.